A selection of T cell receptor beta chains follows, all from one sample in a study of CD8 T cells in Susac syndrome. TCRdb used MiXCR to reprocess the immunoSEQ multiplex PCR reads, holding one entry per CDR3 protein. The data show approximately 260,000 distinct CDR3 sequences, with 96% seen just once and around 0.1% held by the top ten. What was sequenced was CD4+ T cells from PBMCs. The receptors originated from a human donor with Susac syndrome. The CDR3 runs from the conserved cysteine through the conserved F or W. The D gene is left open where the match is weak.

TRBJ2-1 - TRBV4-1 TGCGCCAGCAGCCAGCCTCGGACCCGATACAATGAGCAGTTCTTC CASSQPRTRYNEQFF
TRBJ2-1 - TRBV3-1 TGTGCCAGCAGCCAAGTATCCAATGAGCAGTTCTTC CASSQVSNEQFF
TRBJ1-2 - TRBV28 TGTGCCAGCAGTTTATCCGGCCTAAACTATGGCTACACCTTC CASSLSGLNYGYTF
TRBJ2-1 - TRBV24-1 TGTGCCACCAGTGATTCTAGGGCTAGCGATGAGCAGTTCTTC CATSDSRASDEQFF
TRBJ2-2 - TRBV7-9 TGTGCCAGCAGCCCCAAGGGGGGACGCACTCCCGGGGAGCTGTTTTTT CASSPKGGRTPGELFF
TRBJ1-1 - TRBV4-1 TGCGCCAGCAGCCAGGCCAGGGGACCGAACGCTGAAGCTTTCTTT CASSQARGPNAEAFF
TRBJ2-2 - TRBV5-1 TGCGCCAGCGGCTTCGGCCTCGGGGAGCTGTTTTTT CASGFGLGELFF
TRBJ2-3 - TRBV29-1 TGCAGCGTTGAGCCCAGGGAACTCACAGATACGCAGTATTTT CSVEPRELTDTQYF
TRBJ2-7 TRBD2 TRBV20-1 TGCAGTGCTGTTGGCGGGAGTTCCTACGAGCAGTACTTC CSAVGGSSYEQYF
TRBJ1-1 - TRBV30 TGTGCCTGGAGTGTAGATGCGAACACTGAAGCTTTCTTT CAWSVDANTEAFF
TRBJ1-1 - TRBV3-1 TGTGCCAGCAGCGGGACCTGGGGGACTGAAGCTTTCTTT CASSGTWGTEAFF
TRBJ2-1 TRBD2 TRBV2 TGTGCCAGCAGTCCTATAGCGGGAGGTTTCGGTGAGCAGTTCTTC CASSPIAGGFGEQFF